This T cell receptor beta chain came from a study of tumor-infiltrating lymphocytes in localized non-small cell lung cancer. Study context: Some samples were collected after neoadjuvant chemotherapy; smokers, never-smokers and several histologies were included.

Of note for this clone: Its matching antigen is unknown.

Profiling relied on immunoSEQ multiplex PCR, and the TCRdb table lists in-frame clones only, not all of them. The data contain roughly 24,000 clones, roughly two thirds of them singletons. General study points: Compared with uninvolved lung, tumors showed higher T cell infiltration by TCRbeta sequencing. Recurrence-free survival showed no association with tumor T-cell fraction. T-cell fraction did not differ between immunotypes IM1 and IM2.

The CDR3 is 12 residues long. Specimen: lung tumor tissue. The sequence was obtained from a human donor with non-small cell lung cancer. The chain links TRBV21-1 to TRBJ1-2. TRBV21-1 is a known pseudogene. CDR3 protein: CASSLRVGGYTF. The CDR3 region has the DNA TGTGCCAGCAGCTTAAGAGTGGGGGGCTACACCTTC.